Below, 24 T cell receptor beta chains from the same sample are listed, as sequenced in a study of OX40 agonist ivuxolimab in advanced cancers. Some clones are missing from TCRdb's copy, which holds only in-frame ones; the method was immunoSEQ multiplex PCR. This table holds 60,000 to 90,000 clones, about 84% found once. The sequenced sample was CD4+ or CD8+ T cells sorted from blood, obtained in a trial of the OX40 agonist ivuxolimab. These receptors all come from an adult with an advanced solid tumor such as melanoma, head and neck, liver or kidney cancer.

The chain is built from TRBV21-1 and TRBJ2-1; the table names TRBD2, a call not compared with the DNA. TRBV21-1 is a pseudogene. The CDR3 contains 15 residues. CDR3 protein: CASLRLAGGPHEQFF. CDR3 in DNA: TGTGCCAGCCTTCGTTTAGCGGGAGGGCCGCATGAGCAGTTCTTC.

The chain uses TRBV5-1 and TRBJ2-2; 12 bases match TRBD2. Losses at the gene ends were 6 bases for V and 4 bases for J; bases not matched to a gene: 7. CDR3 length equals 16 residues. The germline gives CDR1 SGHRS, CDR2 YFSETQ. The CDR3 DNA follows: TGCGCCAGCAACTATCTAGCGGGAGGGCTCACCGGGGAGCTGTTTTTT. Translated: CASNYLAGGLTGELFF. The whole variable domain, filled in from reference TRBV5-1 and TRBJ2-2, reads KAGVTQTPRYLIKTRGQQVTLSCSPISGHRSVSWYQQTPGQGLQFLFEYFSETQRNKGNFPGRFSGRQFSNSRSEMNVSTLELGDSALYLCASNYLAGGLTGELFFGEGSRLTVL.

This clone was picked up one time. The rearrangement joins TRBV15 to TRBJ1-5; the D gene is possibly TRBD1 (5 bases). V was pared by 0 bases and J by 0 bases, with 15 bases between. Germline CDR1 and CDR2: LNHNV and YYDKDF (reference sequence). CDR3 length: 18 amino acids. CDR3 amino acids: CATSRDGGHLVSNQPQHF. The CDR3 DNA is TGTGCCACCAGCAGAGATGGCGGACATTTGGTTAGCAATCAGCCCCAGCATTTT.

The chain employs TRBV30 and TRBJ2-2; D is uncertain. Germline CDR1 reads GTSNPN; CDR2 reads SVGIG (reference sequence). The CDR3 consists of 16 residues. V lost 3 bases and J lost 2, with 16 bases in between. The CDR3 sequence: CAWRSGSTINTGELFF. The CDR3 DNA reads TGTGCCTGGAGGTCGGGTAGCACTATCAACACCGGGGAGCTGTTTTTT.

V and J are TRBV5-1 and TRBJ2-2, with D tentatively TRBD1 (6 bases). V was cut by 3 bases and J by 5 bases, with 14 bases left in between. The CDR3 sequence is 15 residues long. Germline lookup yields CDR1 SGHRS and CDR2 YFSETQ. In DNA, the CDR3 is TGCGCCAGCAGCTCCTTTGGCAGGGGTACCGGGGAGCTGTTTTTT. Protein product: CASSSFGRGTGELFF.

About this clone itself: At one boundary the junction diverges from the germline segment, which might be a read error. The V gene is TRBV7-7, the J gene TRBJ1-1, with D possibly being TRBD1 (6 bases). The V gene's germline CDR1 is SSHAT and CDR2 FNYEAQ (reference sequence). This CDR3 spans 13 amino acids. CDR3 residues: CASSPIRDTEAFF. CDR3 DNA: TGTGCCAGCAGCCCAATCCGGGACACCGAAGCTTTCTTT.

The V call is TRBV7-2, the J call TRBJ1-5; D is unclear. Germline CDR1 is SGHTA and CDR2 is FQGNSA. Trimming removed 6 bases at V and 0 bases at J, with 12 bases between. This CDR3 has 15 residues. The CDR3 DNA reads as TGTGCCAGCAGACCCCACGTCATTAGCAATCAGCCCCAGCATTTT. This codes for CASRPHVISNQPQHF.

This chain links TRBV6-1 with TRBJ2-7; D not resolved. The germline V gene has CDR1 MNHNS and CDR2 SASEGT. The germline V and J ends were trimmed by 7 bases and 0 bases, with 10 bases remaining between them. This CDR3 is 13 amino acids long. The CDR3 spells CASTKIYSYEQYF. Written as DNA, the CDR3 is TGTGCCAGCACAAAAATTTACTCCTACGAGCAGTACTTC.

This clone occurred once. The chain recombines TRBV29-1 with TRBJ1-1; possible D gene TRBD1, 5 bases. The CDR3 totals 13 residues. The ends were cut back, 3 bases at V and 6 bases at J, with 14 bases in the middle. Germline CDR1 is SQVTM and CDR2 is ANQGSEA. CDR3 loop: CSVDQGADAEAFF. CDR3 DNA sequence: TGCAGCGTTGACCAGGGAGCTGACGCTGAAGCTTTCTTT.

This rearrangement joins TRBV6-1 to TRBJ2-2; 9 positions agree with TRBD1. CDR1 is MNHNS and CDR2 is SASEGT in the germline V gene. There are 14 residues in the CDR3. With 10 bases clipped from V and 3 bases from J, the junction kept 6 bases outside the gene matches. The CDR3 region is CATLDRGYTGELFF. The CDR3 DNA sequence: TGTGCCACTCTCGACAGGGGGTACACCGGGGAGCTGTTTTTT.

The chain carries TRBV27 and TRBJ1-5; a possible D gene is TRBD1 (6 bases). CDR3 length equals 13 residues. Trimming pared 4 bases from V and 7 bases from J, leaving 11 bases between. Germline V gene data show CDR1 as MNHEY and CDR2 as SMNVEV (reference sequence). As DNA, the CDR3 is TGTGCCAGCAGTTACAGGGAGGCACAGCCCCAGCATTTT. The encoded protein is CASSYREAQPQHF.

V is TRBV6-5 and J is TRBJ2-7; 7 bases line up with TRBD1. The CDR3 contains 14 residues. The V gene's germline CDR1 is MNHEY and CDR2 SVGAGI. J gave up 3 bases and V 0 bases, and 2 bases lay outside the gene matches. This chain's CDR3 is CASSYSGTDYEQYF. The CDR3 nucleotides are TGTGCCAGCAGTTACTCGGGGACAGACTACGAGCAGTACTTC.

The chain has TRBV28 and TRBJ2-7; 7 bases agree with TRBD1. J gave up 2 bases and V 3 bases, and 4 bases lay outside the gene matches. Germline loops: CDR1 MDHEN, CDR2 SYDVKM. This CDR3 is 14 amino acids long. The CDR3: CASSFNQGAYEQYF. In nucleotides, the CDR3 is TGTGCCAGCAGTTTCAATCAGGGGGCCTACGAGCAGTACTTC.

The chain recombines TRBV6-5 with TRBJ2-3; D is uncertain. Germline CDR1 is MNHEY and CDR2 is SVGAGI. CDR3 length: 15 amino acids. V was trimmed by 0 bases and J by 0 bases, leaving 7 bases between them. CDR3 coding DNA: TGTGCCAGCAGTTACTCGACATTAAGCACAGATACGCAGTATTTT. Translation: CASSYSTLSTDTQYF.

The CDR3, as DNA: TGCGCCAGCAGCTTCTCGGGGAGACAGGTTGAGCCCCAGCATTTT. Residues: CASSFSGRQVEPQHF. This chain links TRBV5-1 with TRBJ1-5; tentative D call: TRBD1 (6 bases). V was pared by 2 bases and J by 8 bases, with 17 bases between. Germline-derived CDR1 and CDR2 are SGHRS and YFSETQ. CDR3 length equals 15 residues.

The V call is TRBV7-2, the J call TRBJ2-5; weak D call: TRBD1 (5 bases). Deletions cut 10 bases from V and 3 bases from J, with 21 bases between. Germline CDR1 reads SGHTA; CDR2 reads FQGNSA. The CDR3 consists of 15 residues. The CDR3 region has the DNA TGTGCCACCAATAACAGTAAGGGGCACAAAGAGACCCAGTACTTC. Protein: CATNNSKGHKETQYF.

The rearrangement links TRBV6-1 to TRBJ1-3; the match to TRBD1 covers 7 bases. The CDR3 sequence is 15 residues long. V gave up 4 bases and J gave up 6 bases; unmatched junction bases: 9. The V gene's germline CDR1 is MNHNS and CDR2 SASEGT. DNA of the CDR3: TGTGCCAGCAGTGCACTCGGGACAGCACTAAACACCATATATTTT. Translation gives CASSALGTALNTIYF.

CDR3 region: CASSLSRVAQPQHF. The CDR3 DNA is TGTGCCAGCAGCTTATCGAGGGTTGCTCAGCCCCAGCATTTT. The rearrangement joins TRBV7-9 to TRBJ1-5; no clear D gene. CDR1 is SEHNR and CDR2 is FQNEAQ in the germline V gene (reference sequence). Between the trimmed V and J ends, which lost 2 bases and 6 bases, there was a span of 11 bases. The length of the CDR3 is 14 residues.

The sample holds a few counts of this clone. This chain joins TRBV5-1 and TRBJ2-7, with 10 bases aligning to TRBD1. Germline V CDR1 and CDR2: SGHRS, YFSETQ. V gave up 3 bases and J gave up 5 bases; unmatched junction bases: 5. This CDR3 has 14 amino acids. CDR3 DNA sequence: TGCGCCAGCAGCTCCGGGACAGGGGCGCACGAGCAGTACTTC. It yields the protein CASSSGTGAHEQYF. Together with reference TRBV5-1 and TRBJ2-7, the CDR3 gives the full variable domain: KAGVTQTPRYLIKTRGQQVTLSCSPISGHRSVSWYQQTPGQGLQFLFEYFSETQRNKGNFPGRFSGRQFSNSRSEMNVSTLELGDSALYLCASSSGTGAHEQYFGPGTRLTVT.

For the CDR3, the DNA is TGTGCCAGCAGCTTAGTCCTCCTGATTGGTGAGCAGTTCTTC. Encoded protein: CASSLVLLIGEQFF. The rearrangement joins TRBV7-8 to TRBJ2-1; D unclear. The germline V and J ends were trimmed by 1 base and 9 bases, with 13 bases remaining between them. This CDR3 has 14 residues. Germline V CDR1 and CDR2: SGHVS, FQNEAQ. Drawing the rest from reference TRBV7-8 and TRBJ2-1, the complete variable domain is GAGVSQSPRYKVAKRGQDVALRCDPISGHVSLFWYQQALGQGPEFLTYFQNEAQLDKSGLPSDRFFAERPEGSVSTLKIQRTQQEDSAVYLCASSLVLLIGEQFFGPGTRLTVL.

J is TRBJ2-7 and V is TRBV5-6, with D uncertain. From germline, CDR1 is SGHDT and CDR2 YYEEEE. This CDR3 contains 11 residues. Trimming removed 2 bases at V and 3 bases at J, with 3 bases between. As DNA, the CDR3 is TGTGCCAGCAGCTTTCTCTACGAGCAGTACTTC. It encodes CASSFLYEQYF.

This chain links TRBV6-1 with TRBJ2-1; D gene ambiguous. Germline CDR1 reads MNHNS; CDR2 reads SASEGT. The V gene lost 2 bases and the J gene lost 12 bases, with 14 bases spanning the gap. The CDR3 totals 13 residues. This CDR3 reads CASSEIVSSVQFF. DNA for the CDR3: TGTGCCAGCAGTGAAATTGTTAGCAGTGTGCAGTTCTTC.

This chain links TRBV7-2 with TRBJ2-7; TRBD2 might be the D (6 bases). Germline-derived CDR1 and CDR2 are SGHTA and FQGNSA. Deletions cut 3 bases from V and 6 bases from J, with 15 bases between. This CDR3 region has 14 residues. The CDR3 region is CASSFSPGTSEQYF. CDR3 bases: TGTGCCAGCAGCTTCAGCCCCGGGACTTCCGAGCAGTACTTC.

This clone was counted a few times. The junction departs from the called germline gene at one end, perhaps through a read error. V and J are TRBV7-9 and TRBJ1-1, with 7 bases fitting TRBD1. CDR1 and CDR2 from the germline V gene are SEHNR and FQNEAQ (reference sequence). This CDR3 is built from 14 residues. CDR3 DNA: TGTGCCAGCAGCGTAGCAGGGGGGCCCGGAGAAGCTTTCTTT. It is translated as CASSVAGGPGEAFF.